A single sample gave rise to the 9 T cell receptor beta chains below, sequenced in a study of T cells in narcolepsy. The table came from immunoSEQ multiplex PCR; TCRdb's copy has only in-frame clones and leaves some out. The sample lists about 30,000 clones; around 79% were seen once. Input material: CD45RA- memory CD4+ T cells from PBMCs. Receptor source: a human donor with narcolepsy.

The rearrangement links TRBV15 to TRBJ1-2, with D perhaps TRBD1 (5 bases). This CDR3 spans 16 amino acids. V was shortened by 5 bases and J by 4 bases, with 20 bases between the two germline ends. CDR1 is LNHNV and CDR2 is YYDKDF in the germline V gene (reference sequence). CDR3 nucleotides: TGTGCCACCAGCCGGGACGGTACCCTAAGGGGCTATGGCTACACCTTC. Translated: CATSRDGTLRGYGYTF.

The chain links TRBV18 to TRBJ1-1; D possibly corresponds to TRBD1 (5 bases). Trimming took 3 bases from V and 1 from J, leaving 12 bases between them. This CDR3 has 15 amino acids. Germline CDR1 KGHSH, CDR2 LQKENI. The CDR3 bases are TGTGCCAGCTCACCCCTTCAGGGACCGAACACTGAAGCTTTCTTT. Protein product: CASSPLQGPNTEAFF.

The CDR3 loop reads CASTGLDAGGNYGYTF. In DNA form, the CDR3 reads TGTGCCAGCACAGGTTTAGACGCAGGGGGTAACTATGGCTACACCTTC. V and J are TRBV7-2 and TRBJ1-2; 7 bases are a match to TRBD1. The CDR3 loop spans 16 amino acids. The ends lost 7 bases at V and 1 base at J; junction bases unmatched: 12. The germline CDR1 and CDR2 sequences are SGHTA and FQGNSA.

The gene calls are TRBV27 and TRBJ2-3; the match to TRBD1 covers 7 bases. There are 16 residues in the CDR3. Germline loops: CDR1 MNHEY, CDR2 SMNVEV (reference sequence). V was pared by 1 base and J by 1 base, with 5 bases of the junction left unmatched. This chain's CDR3 is CASSLFSGTGTDTQYF. In DNA form, the CDR3 reads TGTGCCAGCAGTTTATTTTCTGGGACAGGCACAGATACGCAGTATTTT.

The chain has TRBV9 and TRBJ2-3, with 8 bases identical to TRBD2. The CDR3 contains 16 residues. Per the germline V gene, CDR1 is SGDLS and CDR2 is YYNGEE. V lost 3 bases, J lost 1 base, and 7 bases stayed unmatched. CDR3 DNA sequence: TGTGCCAGCAGCGGTACTTCTAGCGGGCGCACAGATACGCAGTATTTT. As protein: CASSGTSSGRTDTQYF.

The V and J genes are TRBV6-1 and TRBJ2-7; 7 bases align to TRBD1. This CDR3 contains 14 residues. Germline V gene sequence: CDR1 MNHNS, CDR2 SASEGT. V shed 5 bases and J 4 bases; nucleotides not matched to a gene: 8. The DNA for the CDR3 is TGTGCCAGCAGTCCCCAAGGGGGCGCTTACGAGCAGTACTTC. Translation: CASSPQGGAYEQYF.

This clone appeared a single time. The chain uses TRBV19 and TRBJ2-4, with a weak D call TRBD1 (6 bases). The CDR3 has 16 amino acids. In germline, CDR1 is LNHDA, CDR2 SQIVND (reference sequence). V gave up 6 bases and J gave up 0 bases, with 15 bases separating them. CDR3: CASSGQGILAKNIQYF. CDR3 sequence (DNA): TGTGCCAGTAGCGGTCAGGGGATCCTAGCCAAAAACATTCAGTACTTC. The variable domain in full, with the rest retrieved from reference TRBV19 and TRBJ2-4, is DGGITQSPKYLFRKEGQNVTLSCEQNLNHDAMYWYRQDPGQGLRLIYYSQIVNDFQKGDIAEGYSVSREKKESFPLTVTSAQKNPTAFYLCASSGQGILAKNIQYFGAGTRLSVL.

This clone was detected once. This sequence joins TRBV5-4 and TRBJ2-7; D remains unclear. CDR3 length: 15 residues. The germline CDR1 and CDR2 sequences are SGHNT and YYREEE (reference sequence). V lost 4 bases and J lost 0, with 14 bases in between. CDR3 sequence: CASSDPTKDSYEQYF. The CDR3 DNA is TGTGCCAGCAGCGACCCCACTAAAGACTCCTACGAGCAGTACTTC.

This chain links TRBV27 with TRBJ2-2; D is undetermined. Germline CDR1 MNHEY, CDR2 SMNVEV (reference sequence). This CDR3 contains 17 residues. V gave up 2 bases and J gave up 0 bases, with 13 bases separating them. As DNA, the CDR3 is TGTGCCAGCAGTTTAGAAATCCCAGACGCGAACACCGGGGAGCTGTTTTTT. Protein: CASSLEIPDANTGELFF.